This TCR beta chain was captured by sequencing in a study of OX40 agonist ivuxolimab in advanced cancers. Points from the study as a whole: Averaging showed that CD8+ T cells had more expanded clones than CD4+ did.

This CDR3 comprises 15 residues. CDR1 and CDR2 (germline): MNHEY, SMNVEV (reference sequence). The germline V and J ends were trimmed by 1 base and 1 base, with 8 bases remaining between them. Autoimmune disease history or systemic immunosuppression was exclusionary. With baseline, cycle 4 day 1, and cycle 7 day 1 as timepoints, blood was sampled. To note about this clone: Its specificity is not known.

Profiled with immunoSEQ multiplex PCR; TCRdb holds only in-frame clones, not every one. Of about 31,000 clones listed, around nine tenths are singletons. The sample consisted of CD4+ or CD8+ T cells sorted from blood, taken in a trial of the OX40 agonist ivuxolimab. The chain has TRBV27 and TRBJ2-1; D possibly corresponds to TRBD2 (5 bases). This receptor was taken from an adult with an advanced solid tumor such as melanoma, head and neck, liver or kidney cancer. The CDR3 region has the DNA TGTGCCAGCAGTTTATATGGGGAGTCCTACAATGAGCAGTTCTTC. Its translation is CASSLYGESYNEQFF.